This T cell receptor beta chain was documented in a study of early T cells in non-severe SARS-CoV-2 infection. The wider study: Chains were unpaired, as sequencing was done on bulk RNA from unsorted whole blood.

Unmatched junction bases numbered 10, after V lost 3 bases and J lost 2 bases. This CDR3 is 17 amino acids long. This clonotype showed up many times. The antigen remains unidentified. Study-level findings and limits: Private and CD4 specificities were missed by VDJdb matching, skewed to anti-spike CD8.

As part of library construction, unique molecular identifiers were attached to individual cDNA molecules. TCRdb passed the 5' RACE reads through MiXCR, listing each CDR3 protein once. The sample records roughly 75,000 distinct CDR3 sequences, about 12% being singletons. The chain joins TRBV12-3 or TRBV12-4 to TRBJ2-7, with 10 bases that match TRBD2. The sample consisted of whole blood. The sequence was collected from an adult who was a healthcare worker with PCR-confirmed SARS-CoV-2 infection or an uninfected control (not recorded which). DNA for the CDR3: TGTGCCAGCAGTTTCGGGACTAGCGACCTACGAACCTACGAGCAGTACTTC. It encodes CASSFGTSDLRTYEQYF.